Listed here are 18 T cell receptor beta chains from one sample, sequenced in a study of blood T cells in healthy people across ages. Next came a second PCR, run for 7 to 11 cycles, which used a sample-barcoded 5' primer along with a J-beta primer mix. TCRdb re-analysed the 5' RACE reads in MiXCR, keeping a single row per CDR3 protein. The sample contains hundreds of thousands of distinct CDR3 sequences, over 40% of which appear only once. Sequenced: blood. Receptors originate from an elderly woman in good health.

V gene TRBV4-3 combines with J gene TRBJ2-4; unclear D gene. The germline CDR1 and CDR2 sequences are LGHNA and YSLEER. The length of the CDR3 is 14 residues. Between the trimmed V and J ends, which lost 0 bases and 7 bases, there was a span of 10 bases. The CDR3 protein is CASSQETEMNIQYF. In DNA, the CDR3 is TGCGCCAGCAGCCAAGAAACCGAGATGAACATTCAGTACTTC.

CDR3 in amino acids: CSAGTRGAYEQYF. The CDR3, as DNA: TGCAGCGCCGGGACTCGAGGGGCCTACGAGCAGTACTTC. The chain couples TRBV20-1 to TRBJ2-7; maybe TRBD2 (6 bases). CDR1 is DFQATT, CDR2 SNEGSKA, per germline (reference sequence). The CDR3 contains 13 residues.

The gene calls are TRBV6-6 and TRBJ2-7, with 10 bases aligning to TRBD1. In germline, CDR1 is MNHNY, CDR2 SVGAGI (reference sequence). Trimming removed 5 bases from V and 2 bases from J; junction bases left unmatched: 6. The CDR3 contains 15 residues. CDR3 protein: CASSHGQGETYEQYF. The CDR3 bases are TGTGCCAGCAGTCACGGACAGGGGGAAACCTACGAGCAGTACTTC.

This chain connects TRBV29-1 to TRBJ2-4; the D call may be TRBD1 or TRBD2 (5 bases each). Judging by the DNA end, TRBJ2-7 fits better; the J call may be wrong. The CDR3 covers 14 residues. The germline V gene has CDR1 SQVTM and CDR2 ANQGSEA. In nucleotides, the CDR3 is TGCAGCGTTCAACCGGGACGGGGTTCCTACGAGCAGTACTTC. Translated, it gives CSVQPGRGSYEQYF.

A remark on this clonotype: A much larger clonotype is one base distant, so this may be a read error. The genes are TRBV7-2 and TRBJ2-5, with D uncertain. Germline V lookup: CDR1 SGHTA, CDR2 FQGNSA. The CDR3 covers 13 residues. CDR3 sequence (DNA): TGTGCCAGCAGCGTAGCCCTCCAAGAGACCCAGTACTTC. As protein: CASSVALQETQYF.

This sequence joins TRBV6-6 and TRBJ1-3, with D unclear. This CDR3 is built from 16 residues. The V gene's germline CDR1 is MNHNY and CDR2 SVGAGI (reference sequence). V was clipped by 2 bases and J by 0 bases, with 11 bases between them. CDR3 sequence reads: CASSYDGPASGNTIYF. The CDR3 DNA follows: TGTGCCAGCAGTTACGATGGACCGGCCTCTGGAAACACCATATATTTT.

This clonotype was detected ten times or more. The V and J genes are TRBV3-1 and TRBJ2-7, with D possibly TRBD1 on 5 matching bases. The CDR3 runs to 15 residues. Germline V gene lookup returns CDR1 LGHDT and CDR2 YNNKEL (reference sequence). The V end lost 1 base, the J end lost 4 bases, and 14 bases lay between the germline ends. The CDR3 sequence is CASSQVQGSTYEQYF. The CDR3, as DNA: TGTGCCAGCAGCCAAGTCCAGGGCTCCACTTACGAGCAGTACTTC.

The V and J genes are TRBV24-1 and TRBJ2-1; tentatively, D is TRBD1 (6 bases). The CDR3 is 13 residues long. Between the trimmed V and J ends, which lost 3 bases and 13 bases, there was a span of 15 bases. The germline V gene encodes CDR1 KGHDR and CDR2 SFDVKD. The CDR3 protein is CATSDDRQAHQFF. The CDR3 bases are TGTGCCACCAGTGATGACCGACAGGCCCATCAGTTCTTC.

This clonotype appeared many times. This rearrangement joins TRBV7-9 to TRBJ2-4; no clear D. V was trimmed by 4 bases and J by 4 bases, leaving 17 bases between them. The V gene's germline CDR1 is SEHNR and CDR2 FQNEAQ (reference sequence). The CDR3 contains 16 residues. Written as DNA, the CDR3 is TGTGCCAGCAGCTCTATATGGACGGCGGAGAAAAACATTCAGTACTTC. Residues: CASSSIWTAEKNIQYF.

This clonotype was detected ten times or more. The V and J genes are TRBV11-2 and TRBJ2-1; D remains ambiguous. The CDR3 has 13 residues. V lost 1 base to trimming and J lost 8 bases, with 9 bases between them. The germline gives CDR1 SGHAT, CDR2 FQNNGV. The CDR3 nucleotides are TGTGCCAGCAGCTTAGGATGGGCCGATGAGCAGTTCTTC. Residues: CASSLGWADEQFF.

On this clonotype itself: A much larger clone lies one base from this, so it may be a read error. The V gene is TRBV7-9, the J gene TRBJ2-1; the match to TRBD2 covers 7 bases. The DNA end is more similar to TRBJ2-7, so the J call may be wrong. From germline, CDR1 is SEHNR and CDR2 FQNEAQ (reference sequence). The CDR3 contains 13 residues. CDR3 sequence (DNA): TGTGCCAGCAGCGACGGACTAGACAATGAGCAGTACTTC. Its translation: CASSDGLDNEQYF.

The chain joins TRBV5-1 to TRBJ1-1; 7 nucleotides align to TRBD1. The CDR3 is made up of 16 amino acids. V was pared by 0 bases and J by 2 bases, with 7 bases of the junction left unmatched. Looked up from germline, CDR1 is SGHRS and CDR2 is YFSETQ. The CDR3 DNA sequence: TGCGCCAGCAGCTTGGAGGGGGCCCCCTCCAACACTGAAGCTTTCTTT. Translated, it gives CASSLEGAPSNTEAFF.

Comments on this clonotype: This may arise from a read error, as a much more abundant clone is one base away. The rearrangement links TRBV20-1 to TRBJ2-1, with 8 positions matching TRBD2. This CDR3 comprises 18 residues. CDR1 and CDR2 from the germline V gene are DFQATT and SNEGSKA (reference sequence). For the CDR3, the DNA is TGCTGTGCTAGAGTCCTTAGGGGGAGCGGGAGAGGAAGGAATGAGCAGTTCTTC. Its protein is CCARVLRGSGRGRNEQFF.

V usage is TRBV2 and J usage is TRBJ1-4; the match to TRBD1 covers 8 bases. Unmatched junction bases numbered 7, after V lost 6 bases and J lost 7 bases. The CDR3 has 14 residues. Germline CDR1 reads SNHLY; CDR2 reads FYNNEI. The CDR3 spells CASRAQGESEKLFF. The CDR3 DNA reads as TGTGCCAGCAGAGCACAGGGGGAAAGTGAAAAACTGTTTTTT.

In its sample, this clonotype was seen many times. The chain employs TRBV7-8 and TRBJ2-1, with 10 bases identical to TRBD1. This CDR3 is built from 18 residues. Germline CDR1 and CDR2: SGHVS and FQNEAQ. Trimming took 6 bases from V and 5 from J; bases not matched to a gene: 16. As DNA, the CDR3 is TGTGCCAGCAGTACCGGGTTGGCGACAGGGGGCGAACACAATGAGCAGTTCTTC. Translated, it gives CASSTGLATGGEHNEQFF.

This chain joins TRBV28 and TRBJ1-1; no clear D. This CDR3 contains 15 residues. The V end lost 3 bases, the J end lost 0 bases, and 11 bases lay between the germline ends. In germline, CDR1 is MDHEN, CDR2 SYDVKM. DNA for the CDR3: TGTGCCAGCAGTTTGGTGAAAGGGCTGAACACTGAAGCTTTCTTT. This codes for CASSLVKGLNTEAFF.

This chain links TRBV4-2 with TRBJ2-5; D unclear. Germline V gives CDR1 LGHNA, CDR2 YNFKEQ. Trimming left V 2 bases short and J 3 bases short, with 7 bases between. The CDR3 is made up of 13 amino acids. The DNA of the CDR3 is TGTGCCAGCAGCCAAAATACAGAAGAGACCCAGTACTTC. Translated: CASSQNTEETQYF.

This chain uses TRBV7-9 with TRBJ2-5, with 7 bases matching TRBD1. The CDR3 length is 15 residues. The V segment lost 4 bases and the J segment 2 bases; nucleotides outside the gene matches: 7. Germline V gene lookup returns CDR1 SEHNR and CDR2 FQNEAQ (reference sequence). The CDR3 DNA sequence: TGTGCCAGCAGCTCGCGACCGGGACAGCAAGAGACCCAGTACTTC. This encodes CASSSRPGQQETQYF.